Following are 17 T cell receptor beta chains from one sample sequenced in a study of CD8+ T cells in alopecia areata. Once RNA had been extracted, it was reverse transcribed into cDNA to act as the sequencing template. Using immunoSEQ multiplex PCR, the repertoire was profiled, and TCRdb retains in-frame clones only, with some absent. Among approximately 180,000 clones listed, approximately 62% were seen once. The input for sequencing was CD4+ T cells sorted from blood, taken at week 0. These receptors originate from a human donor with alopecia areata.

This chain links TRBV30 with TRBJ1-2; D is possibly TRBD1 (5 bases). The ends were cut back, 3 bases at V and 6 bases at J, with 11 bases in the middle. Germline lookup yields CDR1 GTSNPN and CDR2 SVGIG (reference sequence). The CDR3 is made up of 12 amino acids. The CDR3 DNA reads TGTGCCTGGAGGCAAAGGGACGATGGCTACACCTTC. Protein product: CAWRQRDDGYTF.

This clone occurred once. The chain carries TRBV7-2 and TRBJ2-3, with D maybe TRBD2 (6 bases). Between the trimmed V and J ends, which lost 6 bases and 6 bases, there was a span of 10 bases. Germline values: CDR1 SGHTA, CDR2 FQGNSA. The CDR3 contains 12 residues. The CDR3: CASRVSGDTQYF. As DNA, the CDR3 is TGTGCCAGCAGGGTCAGCGGGGATACGCAGTATTTT.

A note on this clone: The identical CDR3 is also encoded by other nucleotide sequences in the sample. The CDR3 loop reads CSVTGSQETQYF. In nucleotides, the CDR3 is TGCAGCGTTACGGGGTCCCAAGAGACCCAGTACTTC. This chain links TRBV29-1 with TRBJ2-5; D is perhaps TRBD2 (5 bases). CDR1 is SQVTM and CDR2 is ANQGSEA in the germline V gene. This CDR3 is 12 amino acids long. The ends were cut back, 5 bases at V and 1 base at J, with 8 bases in the middle.

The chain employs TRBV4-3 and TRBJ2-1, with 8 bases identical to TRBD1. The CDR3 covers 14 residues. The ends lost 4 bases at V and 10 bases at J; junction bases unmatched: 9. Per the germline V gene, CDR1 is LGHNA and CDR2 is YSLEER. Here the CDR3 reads CASSRGQGQWEQFF. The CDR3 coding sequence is TGCGCCAGCAGCCGAGGACAGGGTCAGTGGGAGCAGTTCTTC.

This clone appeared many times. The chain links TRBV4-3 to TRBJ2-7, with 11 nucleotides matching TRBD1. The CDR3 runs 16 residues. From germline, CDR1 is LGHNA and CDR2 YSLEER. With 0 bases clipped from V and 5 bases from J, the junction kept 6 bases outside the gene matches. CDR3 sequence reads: CASSQEPGTGGHEQYF. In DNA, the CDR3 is TGCGCCAGCAGCCAAGAACCAGGGACAGGGGGACACGAGCAGTACTTC.

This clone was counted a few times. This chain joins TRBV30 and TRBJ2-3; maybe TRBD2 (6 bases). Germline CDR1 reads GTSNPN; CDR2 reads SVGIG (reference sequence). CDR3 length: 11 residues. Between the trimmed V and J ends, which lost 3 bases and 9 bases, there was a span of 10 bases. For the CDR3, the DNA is TGTGCCTGGAGGGGGGGAGCGACGCAGTATTTT. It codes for CAWRGGATQYF.

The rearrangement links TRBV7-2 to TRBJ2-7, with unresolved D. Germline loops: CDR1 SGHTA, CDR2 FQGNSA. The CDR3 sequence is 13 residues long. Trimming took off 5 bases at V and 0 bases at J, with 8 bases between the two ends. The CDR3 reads CASSRPGSYEQYF. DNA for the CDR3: TGTGCCAGCAGCCGGCCGGGCTCCTACGAGCAGTACTTC.

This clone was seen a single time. The chain's CDR3 is CSVGALLAASTDTQYF. The CDR3 bases are TGCAGCGTCGGTGCACTACTAGCGGCTAGCACAGATACGCAGTATTTT. The rearrangement uses TRBV29-1 and TRBJ2-3; 8 bases are a match to TRBD2. Germline-derived CDR1 and CDR2 are SQVTM and ANQGSEA. J was trimmed by 0 bases and V by 6 bases; bases with no gene match: 11. CDR3 length equals 16 residues.

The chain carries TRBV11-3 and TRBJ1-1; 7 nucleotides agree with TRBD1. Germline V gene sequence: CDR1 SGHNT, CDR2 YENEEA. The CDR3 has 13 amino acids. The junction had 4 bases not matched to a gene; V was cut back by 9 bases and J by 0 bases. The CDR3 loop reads CASTTGMNTEAFF. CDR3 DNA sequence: TGTGCCAGTACGACAGGGATGAACACTGAAGCTTTCTTT.

CDR3 DNA: TGTGCCTGGAGTGTACGCAGGCCGGGAACAGATACGCAGTATTTT. This gives the protein CAWSVRRPGTDTQYF. V and J are TRBV30 and TRBJ2-3; tentative D call: TRBD2 (5 bases). The length of the CDR3 is 15 residues. The germline V and J ends were trimmed by 0 bases and 3 bases, with 13 bases remaining between them. The germline V gene has CDR1 GTSNPN and CDR2 SVGIG (reference sequence). The full variable domain, its missing parts supplied by reference TRBV30 and TRBJ2-3, is SQTIHQWPATLVQPVGSPLSLECTVEGTSNPNLYWYRQAAGRGLQLLFYSVGIGQISSEVPQNLSASRPQDRQFILSSKKLLLSDSGFYLCAWSVRRPGTDTQYFGPGTRLTVL.

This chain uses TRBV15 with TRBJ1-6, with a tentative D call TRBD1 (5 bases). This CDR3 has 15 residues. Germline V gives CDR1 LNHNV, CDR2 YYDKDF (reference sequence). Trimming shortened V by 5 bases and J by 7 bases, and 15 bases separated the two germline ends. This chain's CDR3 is CATSPTGPQNSPLHF. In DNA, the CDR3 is TGTGCCACCAGCCCCACGGGACCGCAGAATTCACCCCTCCACTTT.

The CDR3: CASILEGGSSYNEQFF. The CDR3 DNA is TGTGCCAGCATCCTTGAGGGCGGGAGCTCCTACAATGAGCAGTTCTTC. The gene calls are TRBV5-6 and TRBJ2-1; 7 positions agree with TRBD2. This CDR3 is 16 amino acids long. V gave up 6 bases and J gave up 0 bases; unmatched junction bases: 9. The germline V gene encodes CDR1 SGHDT and CDR2 YYEEEE.

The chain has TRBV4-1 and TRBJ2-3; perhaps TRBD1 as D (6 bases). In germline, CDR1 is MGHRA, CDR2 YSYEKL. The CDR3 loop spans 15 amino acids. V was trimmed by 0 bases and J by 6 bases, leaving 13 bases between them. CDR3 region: CASSQDLRQADTQYF. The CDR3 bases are TGCGCCAGCAGCCAAGACCTCCGACAGGCGGATACGCAGTATTTT.

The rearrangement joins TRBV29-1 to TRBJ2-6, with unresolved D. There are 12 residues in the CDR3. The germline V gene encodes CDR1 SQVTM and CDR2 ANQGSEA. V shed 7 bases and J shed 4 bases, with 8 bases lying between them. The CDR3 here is CSADLGANVLTF. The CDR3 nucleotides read TGCAGCGCCGATTTAGGGGCCAACGTCCTGACTTTC.

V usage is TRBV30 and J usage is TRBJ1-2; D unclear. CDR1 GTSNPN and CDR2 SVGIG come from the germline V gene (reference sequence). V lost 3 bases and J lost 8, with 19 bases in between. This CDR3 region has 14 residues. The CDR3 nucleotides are TGTGCCTGGAGCGGTGCGTCCCGGGGTGGAGGCTACACCTTC. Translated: CAWSGASRGGGYTF. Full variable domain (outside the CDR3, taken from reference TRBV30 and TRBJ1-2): SQTIHQWPATLVQPVGSPLSLECTVEGTSNPNLYWYRQAAGRGLQLLFYSVGIGQISSEVPQNLSASRPQDRQFILSSKKLLLSDSGFYLCAWSGASRGGGYTFGSGTRLTVV.

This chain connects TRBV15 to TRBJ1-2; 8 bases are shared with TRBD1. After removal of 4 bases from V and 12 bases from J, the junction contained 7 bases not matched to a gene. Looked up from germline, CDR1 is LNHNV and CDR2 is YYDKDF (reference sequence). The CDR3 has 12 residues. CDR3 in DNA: TGTGCCACCAGCACCCGACAGGGGACAAACACCTTC. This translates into CATSTRQGTNTF.

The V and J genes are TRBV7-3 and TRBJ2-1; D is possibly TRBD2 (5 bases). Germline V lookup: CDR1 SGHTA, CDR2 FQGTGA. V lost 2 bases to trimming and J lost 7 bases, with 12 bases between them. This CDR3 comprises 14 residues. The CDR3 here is CASSLGRSANEQFF. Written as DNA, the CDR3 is TGTGCCAGCAGCTTAGGGCGTAGCGCAAATGAGCAGTTCTTC. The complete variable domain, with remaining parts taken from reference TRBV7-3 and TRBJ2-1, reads GAGVSQTPSNKVTEKGKYVELRCDPISGHTALYWYRQSLGQGPEFLIYFQGTGAADDSGLPNDRFFAVRPEGSVSTLKIQRTERGDSAVYLCASSLGRSANEQFFGPGTRLTVL.